This T cell receptor beta chain was documented in a study of blood T cell repertoires in COVID-19. Study as a whole: Researchers got acute and convalescent COVID-19 samples from the United States, Italy and Spain. In each case, the material was cDNA or gDNA derived from T cells, B-cell-depleted T cells, or PBMCs.

The authors' processing: From reference gene primer amplification, estimates of nucleated cell counts were derived. Profiling relied on immunoSEQ multiplex PCR, and the TCRdb table lists in-frame clones only, not all of them. V, J and clone size reflect that table, while D and trimming were determined from the DNA. The sample holds approximately 93,000 clones; around 89% are singletons and the top ten take under 0.6%. Unmatched junction bases numbered 8, after V lost 6 bases and J lost 4 bases. The CDR3 has 15 residues. Looked up from germline, CDR1 is LNHDA and CDR2 is SQIVND (reference sequence). This clonotype was sampled from a man in his sixties with acute or convalescent COVID-19. This chain links TRBV19 with TRBJ2-7, with 11 bases fitting TRBD1. Sequencing used peripheral blood. This CDR3 reads CASSPGGTGGYEQYF. As DNA, the CDR3 is TGTGCCAGTAGCCCAGGGGGGACAGGGGGTTACGAGCAGTACTTC. Together with reference TRBV19 and TRBJ2-7, the CDR3 gives the full variable domain: DGGITQSPKYLFRKEGQNVTLSCEQNLNHDAMYWYRQDPGQGLRLIYYSQIVNDFQKGDIAEGYSVSREKKESFPLTVTSAQKNPTAFYLCASSPGGTGGYEQYFGPGTRLTVT.